These 26 T cell receptor beta chains were sequenced from one sample in a study of blood T cell repertoires in COVID-19. This table comes from immunoSEQ multiplex PCR, and its TCRdb copy is limited to in-frame clones, with some not included. The repertoire holds about 180,000 clones, with approximately 85% as singletons. The sequenced sample was peripheral blood. The receptors stem from a man aged 55-75 years with acute or convalescent COVID-19.

Here the CDR3 reads CASSSGRGGKEQFF. The DNA for the CDR3 is TGTGCCAGCAGCTCGGGGCGCGGGGGAAAGGAACAGTTCTTC. The rearrangement joins TRBV14 to TRBJ2-1; 7 bases align to TRBD2. The ends lost 5 bases at V and 13 bases at J; junction bases unmatched: 14. This CDR3 has 14 residues. Germline values: CDR1 SGHDN, CDR2 FVKESK.

The chain recombines TRBV2 with TRBJ2-1, with TRBD2 as a possible D gene (5 bases). Between the trimmed V and J ends, which lost 3 bases and 6 bases, there was a span of 15 bases. Germline CDR1 SNHLY, CDR2 FYNNEI. This CDR3 region has 15 residues. CDR3 DNA: TGTGCCAGCAGTGACTCTCGGGGTGGACTCAATGAGCAGTTCTTC. This codes for CASSDSRGGLNEQFF.

This chain links TRBV6-1 with TRBJ2-7; D possibly corresponds to TRBD2 (6 bases). CDR3 size: 17 residues. V was shortened by 1 base and J by 5 bases, with 21 bases between the two germline ends. CDR1 and CDR2 from the germline V gene are MNHNS and SASEGT. The CDR3 sequence: CASSEEFGGSIWNEQYF. DNA of the CDR3: TGTGCCAGCAGTGAAGAATTTGGGGGGAGTATCTGGAACGAGCAGTACTTC.

The V gene is TRBV27, the J gene TRBJ2-7, with 10 bases matching TRBD2. The V and J ends lost 6 bases and 2 bases, in that order; junction bases with no gene match: 4. CDR3 size: 14 residues. Germline values: CDR1 MNHEY, CDR2 SMNVEV (reference sequence). The CDR3 loop is CASRLLAGAYEQYF. The CDR3 DNA sequence: TGTGCCAGCAGACTCCTAGCGGGAGCCTACGAGCAGTACTTC.

V gene TRBV12-5 combines with J gene TRBJ2-7, with 12 nucleotides matching TRBD1. This CDR3 region has 16 residues. Looked up from germline, CDR1 is LGHNT and CDR2 is FRNRAP. J lost 4 bases, V lost 1 base, and 5 bases had no gene match. CDR3 nucleotide sequence: TGTGCTAGTGGTTTGGCTATGGGACAGGGGGCTTACGAGCAGTACTTC. Protein sequence: CASGLAMGQGAYEQYF. Drawing the rest from reference TRBV12-5 and TRBJ2-7, the complete variable domain is DARVTQTPRHKVTEMGQEVTMRCQPILGHNTVFWYRQTMMQGLELLAYFRNRAPLDDSGMPKDRFSAEMPDATLATLKIQPSEPRDSAVYFCASGLAMGQGAYEQYFGPGTRLTVT.

The chain uses TRBV3-1 (or the pseudogene TRBV3-2) and TRBJ1-5; TRBD1 aligns across 8 bases. The CDR3 length is 16 residues. CDR1 and CDR2 (germline): LGHDT, YNNKEL (reference sequence). V trimming: 3 bases; J trimming: 7 bases; junction bases outside the gene matches: 11. The CDR3 loop is CASSHLPRDRWQPQHF. CDR3 bases: TGTGCCAGCAGCCACCTCCCCCGGGACAGGTGGCAGCCCCAGCATTTT.

This clone was observed a handful of times. The rearrangement joins TRBV5-1 to TRBJ1-5, with 7 bases that match TRBD1. From germline, CDR1 is SGHRS and CDR2 YFSETQ. Germline trimming cut 4 bases from V and 4 bases from J; bases unmatched to any gene: 5. The CDR3 length is 14 residues. The CDR3 sequence is CASSAGQQNQPQHF. For the CDR3, the DNA is TGCGCCAGCAGCGCGGGACAGCAAAATCAGCCCCAGCATTTT. The full variable domain, in which reference TRBV5-1 and TRBJ1-5 provide the parts outside the CDR3, is KAGVTQTPRYLIKTRGQQVTLSCSPISGHRSVSWYQQTPGQGLQFLFEYFSETQRNKGNFPGRFSGRQFSNSRSEMNVSTLELGDSALYLCASSAGQQNQPQHFGDGTRLSIL.

This clone was seen only once. V and J are TRBV6-2 or TRBV6-3 and TRBJ1-3; TRBD1 aligns across 7 bases. The CDR3 is made up of 16 amino acids. Germline lookup yields CDR1 MNHEY and CDR2 SVGEGT. The J segment lost 0 bases and the V segment lost 4 bases, leaving 6 bases of the junction unmatched. CDR3 amino acids: CASSSRQGLSGNTIYF. The DNA for the CDR3 is TGTGCCAGCAGTTCTCGACAGGGCCTCTCTGGAAACACCATATATTTT.

This clone was observed a handful of times. This chain uses TRBV5-6 with TRBJ1-4; 9 bases agree with TRBD1. This CDR3 comprises 14 residues. J lost 7 bases, V lost 1 base, and 2 bases had no gene match. Germline values: CDR1 SGHDT, CDR2 YYEEEE. The CDR3 DNA reads TGTGCCAGCAGCTTGACAGGGGGCGGTGAAAAACTGTTTTTT. It codes for CASSLTGGGEKLFF.

This sequence joins TRBV18 and TRBJ2-1; 9 bases fit TRBD1. The V gene end was trimmed by 5 bases and the J gene end by 2 bases; junction bases not matched to a gene: 1. Germline-derived CDR1 and CDR2 are KGHSH and LQKENI. The CDR3 runs to 14 residues. The CDR3: CASSTGGAYNEQFF. In nucleotides, the CDR3 is TGTGCCAGCTCAACAGGGGGCGCCTACAATGAGCAGTTCTTC.

V gene TRBV4-1 combines with J gene TRBJ1-5, with 7 positions matching TRBD1. CDR3 length equals 14 residues. CDR1 MGHRA and CDR2 YSYEKL come from the germline V gene. V shed 1 base, J shed 4 bases, and the junction held 1 base outside the gene matches. The CDR3 coding sequence is TGCGCCAGCAGCCAAGGACAGGGTAATCAGCCCCAGCATTTT. It translates to CASSQGQGNQPQHF.

This clone was observed a single time. The chain joins TRBV7-2 to TRBJ2-3, with 11 bases identical to TRBD2. The CDR3 covers 18 residues. The trim removed 4 bases at V and 6 bases at J, leaving 15 bases unmatched. Germline CDR1 is SGHTA and CDR2 is FQGNSA. CDR3 DNA: TGTGCCAGCAGCTCATCGCTTAGGGGACTAGCGGTAAAGGATACGCAGTATTTT. It specifies CASSSSLRGLAVKDTQYF.

The chain combines TRBV19 with TRBJ1-3; tentative D call: TRBD1 (5 bases). Trimming stripped 7 bases from V and 6 bases from J, with 19 bases between. CDR1 LNHDA and CDR2 SQIVND come from the germline V gene (reference sequence). This CDR3 is 15 amino acids long. The CDR3 DNA follows: TGTGCCAGTACCATATTAGGGGTTTCAGCAAACACCATATATTTT. This encodes CASTILGVSANTIYF.

This rearrangement joins TRBV29-1 to TRBJ1-5; TRBD1 aligns across 9 bases. The V and J ends lost 7 bases and 7 bases, in that order; junction bases with no gene match: 8. The germline V gene has CDR1 SQVTM and CDR2 ANQGSEA. The CDR3 sequence is 13 residues long. The CDR3 nucleotides are TGCAGCGCCACAGGGGGCGTCGGACAGCCCCAGCATTTT. Residues: CSATGGVGQPQHF.

The chain recombines TRBV27 with TRBJ1-1; TRBD1 is a possible D gene (6 bases). The germline gives CDR1 MNHEY, CDR2 SMNVEV (reference sequence). This CDR3 is built from 14 residues. With 2 bases removed from V and 4 bases from J, the gap between germline ends came to 11 bases. CDR3 bases: TGTGCCAGCAGTTTAGCAGGGGCGGGCACTGAAGCTTTCTTT. Translation gives CASSLAGAGTEAFF.

The rearrangement links TRBV9 to TRBJ2-1, with 8 bases lining up with TRBD2. The CDR3 has 12 amino acids. After removal of 5 bases from V and 10 bases from J, the junction contained 5 bases not matched to a gene. CDR1 is SGDLS, CDR2 YYNGEE, per germline. Here the CDR3 reads CASSGQREEQFF. CDR3 nucleotide sequence: TGTGCCAGCAGTGGTCAGCGGGAGGAGCAGTTCTTC.

The DNA of the CDR3 is TGTGCCAGCAGCTTACAGGGGCATCAGCCCCAGCATTTT. Protein sequence: CASSLQGHQPQHF. This rearrangement joins TRBV5-8 to TRBJ1-5, with 7 bases that match TRBD1. V was clipped by 2 bases and J by 5 bases; unmatched bases: 1. This CDR3 has 13 residues. Germline-derived CDR1 and CDR2 are SGHTS and YDEGEE.

V gene TRBV29-1 combines with J gene TRBJ1-1, with a tentative D call TRBD1 (5 bases). The CDR3 has 14 residues. Trimming pared 2 bases from V and 2 bases from J, leaving 12 bases between. Germline V gives CDR1 SQVTM, CDR2 ANQGSEA. CDR3 sequence (DNA): TGCAGCGTTGAACCGGGACTCGGAAACACTGAAGCTTTCTTT. It encodes CSVEPGLGNTEAFF.

The J gene is TRBJ2-2, the V gene TRBV7-8; 7 nucleotides agree with TRBD1. The CDR3 runs to 15 residues. Germline assignment: CDR1 SGHVS and CDR2 FQNEAQ. Trimming at V came to 4 bases and at J to 4 bases, leaving 6 bases not matched to a gene. For the CDR3, the DNA is TGTGCCAGCAGCTCCCGGGACAGATCCACCGGGGAGCTGTTTTTT. Its protein product is CASSSRDRSTGELFF.

The chain couples TRBV9 to TRBJ2-1; TRBD2 matches at 10 bases. The CDR3 consists of 16 residues. V trimming: 0 bases; J trimming: 8 bases; junction bases outside the gene matches: 8. CDR1 is SGDLS, CDR2 YYNGEE, per germline. The CDR3 sequence is CASSVGASGSMYEQFF. CDR3 nucleotide sequence: TGTGCCAGCAGCGTAGGTGCTAGCGGGAGTATGTATGAGCAGTTCTTC. The variable domain in full, with the rest retrieved from reference TRBV9 and TRBJ2-1, is DSGVTQTPKHLITATGQRVTLRCSPRSGDLSVYWYQQSLDQGLQFLIQYYNGEERAKGNILERFSAQQFPDLHSELNLSSLELGDSALYFCASSVGASGSMYEQFFGPGTRLTVL.

V and J are TRBV19 and TRBJ1-1; 7 nucleotides line up with TRBD1. Losses at the gene ends were 6 bases for V and 5 bases for J; bases not matched to a gene: 12. Germline V CDR1 and CDR2: LNHDA, SQIVND (reference sequence). The CDR3 covers 15 residues. The CDR3 nucleotides are TGTGCCAGTAGCTCCTTTGACAGGGTGGGAACTGAAGCTTTCTTT. This codes for CASSSFDRVGTEAFF.

The chain couples TRBV10-3 to TRBJ2-1, with 7 bases aligning to TRBD1. Germline V gene sequence: CDR1 ENHRY, CDR2 SYGVKD. J was trimmed by 5 bases and V by 1 base; bases with no gene match: 8. The CDR3 spans 16 residues. CDR3: CAISELRQGMDNEQFF. CDR3 sequence (DNA): TGTGCCATCAGTGAGTTAAGACAGGGAATGGACAATGAGCAGTTCTTC.

This clone appeared a few times. The rearrangement links TRBV6-5 to TRBJ1-6; D perhaps matches TRBD1 (6 bases). The germline V gene has CDR1 MNHEY and CDR2 SVGAGI. This CDR3 spans 15 amino acids. Trimming left V 0 bases short and J 9 bases short, with 12 bases between. This chain's CDR3 is CASSYSQGLGSPLHF. CDR3 nucleotides: TGTGCCAGCAGTTACTCCCAGGGGTTAGGTTCACCCCTCCACTTT.

This rearrangement joins TRBV28 to TRBJ1-2, with TRBD1 identical over 10 bases. V was pared by 6 bases and J by 6 bases, with 16 bases of the junction left unmatched. This CDR3 spans 17 amino acids. Germline CDR1 MDHEN, CDR2 SYDVKM. The CDR3 reads CASSPGTGEVWWHGYTF. The CDR3 DNA reads TGTGCCAGCAGCCCCGGGACAGGGGAGGTTTGGTGGCATGGCTACACCTTC.

This chain connects TRBV29-1 to TRBJ2-1; weak D call: TRBD2 (6 bases). The CDR3 contains 13 residues. Germline CDR1 SQVTM, CDR2 ANQGSEA. The V end lost 4 bases, the J end lost 4 bases, and 11 bases lay between the germline ends. Written as DNA, the CDR3 is TGCAGCGTTGGTGCGGGGCCTTACAATGAGCAGTTCTTC. Translated: CSVGAGPYNEQFF.

The chain combines TRBV2 with TRBJ2-7; D may be TRBD2 (6 bases). The germline V gene has CDR1 SNHLY and CDR2 FYNNEI. The CDR3 consists of 12 residues. The V and J ends lost 3 bases and 3 bases respectively, with 6 bases between them. The CDR3, as DNA: TGTGCCAGCAGTGAGGAGGGCTACGAGCAGTACTTC. This translates into CASSEEGYEQYF. Filled out from reference TRBV2 and TRBJ2-7, the complete variable domain reads EPEVTQTPSHQVTQMGQEVILRCVPISNHLYFYWYRQILGQKVEFLVSFYNNEISEKSEIFDDQFSVERPDGSNFTLKIRSTKLEDSAMYFCASSEEGYEQYFGPGTRLTVT.